The present TCR beta chain was sequenced within a study of blood T cells in healthy people across ages (dated by TCRdb to the mid-2010s). With respect to the entire study: In model experiments, roughly one uniquely barcoded TCR beta cDNA molecule per two T cells was captured by template switching. Age-related changes in TCR beta repertoire diversity were measured in the study by deep sequencing normalized with unique cDNA molecular identifiers. The donors were split into four age groups: young (average 16 years), middle-aged (39), aged (approximately 59) and long-lived (over 80). Donors of different ages were randomly distributed across sequencing lanes to avoid experimental bias. Two additional independent replicas of 1 million unique cDNA reads from the same blood draw were analyzed for two donors (one aged 18 to 30 and one aged 80 or older). Findings and caveats that apply to the study as a whole: Compared with the aged group, the long-lived group had more naive CD4+ T cells, fewer expanded clones and increased TCR diversity, suggesting age selection. Observed TCR beta diversity per million T cells fell roughly linearly with age, and a significant reduction was already apparent by age approximately 41. Because profiling used bulk unsorted PBMCs, naive and antigen-experienced compartments could not be compared conclusively. The CMV infection status of donors was not known, potentially confounding age-related changes in expanded clonotypes. The percentage of naive T cells measured by flow cytometry correlated strongly with observed TCR beta diversity. Estimates of total diversity from one million sequenced T cells were regarded as lower bounds and underestimates.

This clonotype was seen at least ten times. This receptor's antigen is unknown. Base qualities are not at hand, and no much larger clone is one base apart. Libraries were made using 5' RACE. TCRdb records Illumina HiSeq 2500 as the sequencer. The second PCR ran for about 7 to 11 cycles and used a J-beta primer mix along with a sample-barcoded 5' primer. A template-switch 5' adaptor carrying 12 random nucleotides introduced a unique molecular identifier onto each TCR beta cDNA molecule. Each sample yielded at least 2.5 million CDR3-containing paired-end reads. The Mint cDNA synthesis kit, primed by a TRBC-specific oligonucleotide, was used to synthesize first-strand cDNA from all RNA. After uracil-DNA glycosylase treatment, a first 18-cycle PCR used universal primers M1SS and BC2_uni_R on all cDNA. Regarding the original processing steps: For normalization, 1 million high-quality reads, each with a distinct molecular identifier, were randomly selected from each sample. Instead of being binned into consensus sequences, reads with shared molecular identifiers were discarded. CDR3 identification, clonotype clustering and error correction used MiTCR with a Q25 quality threshold and the strictest error-elimination algorithm. A nonparametric unseen species model with Euler transformation was used to estimate lower-bound total TCR beta diversity. TCRdb itself trimmed the public reads at Q25 with fastp, ran MiXCR and retained productive beta chains. CDR3 protein duplicates are merged, each entry listing the most common genes and DNA. It is TCRdb's table, rather than the study itself, that gives the V and J calls and clone size. The sample table shows 1.5 million to 1.9 million distinct CDR3 sequences, and roughly 43% are seen once. The ten biggest clones cover about 4% of the sample.

Systemically healthy Caucasian individuals from Russia, roughly 40 in total and aged roughly 6 to 95 years, were included as donors. Each donor gave 8 to 10 milliliters of peripheral blood, drawn into EDTA-treated Vacutainer tubes. Ficoll-Paque density-gradient centrifugation was used to isolate PBMCs, with at least 7 million per sample. Trizol reagent was used to extract total RNA from the PBMCs, yielding at least 6 micrograms per sample. Naive CD45RAhigh/CD27high T cell percentages were measured by flow cytometry on a PBMC aliquot from every donor. Based on the germline V gene (reference sequence), the CDR1 and CDR2 sequences are SEHNR and FQNEAQ. Including the terminal cysteine and phenylalanine, the CDR3 comprises 15 residues. The CDR3 DNA has 45 bases and is translated from base 1. V is cut by 5 bases and J by 0 bases, and the space between the germline ends is 11 bases.

The sample was blood. The TCR originated in a young woman in good health. This chain joins TRBV7-9 to TRBJ2-4; too little of a D gene remains to name it. At the DNA level, the sequence is TGTGCCAGCAGCCCCTTAAGACTAGCCAAAAACATTCAGTACTTC. It translates to CASSPLRLAKNIQYF.